The T cell receptor beta chain described here comes from a study of blood T cells in healthy people across ages. Study at large: About one barcoded TCR beta cDNA was captured per two T cells.

Findings and caveats of the study: Age showed a roughly linear inverse relationship with TCR beta diversity per million T cells.

V dropped 0 bases and J dropped 3 bases, with 13 bases sitting between them. The germline V gene has CDR1 MNHEY and CDR2 SMNVEV (reference sequence). There are 16 residues in the CDR3. The second PCR ran about 6 to 12 cycles with a sample-barcoded 5' primer and J-beta primers. TCRdb reprocessed the 5' RACE reads with MiXCR, giving one entry per CDR3 protein. The top ten hold about 11% of the sample, which has approximately 1.5 million distinct CDR3 sequences, almost 35% seen once. A word on this clonotype: The antigen is unknown.

The sequenced material came from blood. The chain combines TRBV27 with TRBJ2-3; perhaps TRBD1 as D (8 bases). The clonotype comes from a woman aged 30 to 39 in good health. In DNA form, the CDR3 reads TGTGCCAGCAGTTTATCCAGGGGGCGGGGGACAGATACGCAGTATTTT. Translated, it gives CASSLSRGRGTDTQYF.